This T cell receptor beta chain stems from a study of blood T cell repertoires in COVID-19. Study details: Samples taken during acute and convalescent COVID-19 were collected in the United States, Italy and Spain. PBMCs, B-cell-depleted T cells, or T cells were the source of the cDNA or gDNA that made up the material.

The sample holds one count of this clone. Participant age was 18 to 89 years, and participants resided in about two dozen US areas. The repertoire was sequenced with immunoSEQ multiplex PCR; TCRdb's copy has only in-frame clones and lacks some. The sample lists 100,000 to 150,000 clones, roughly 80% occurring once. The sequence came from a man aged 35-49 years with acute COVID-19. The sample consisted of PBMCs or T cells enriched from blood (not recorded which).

The CDR3 DNA reads TGCGCCAGCAGCTTGCGAACTAGCGGGAATAATGAGCAGTTCTTC. Encoded protein: CASSLRTSGNNEQFF. This chain links TRBV5-1 with TRBJ2-1, with 10 bases lining up with TRBD2. J gave up 7 bases and V 1 base, and 5 bases lay outside the gene matches. The germline V gene encodes CDR1 SGHRS and CDR2 YFSETQ. The CDR3 is made up of 15 amino acids.